This T cell receptor (beta chain) comes out of a study of shared clonotypes between healthy human individuals. The CDR3 consists of 15 residues. Germline trimming cut 4 bases from V and 6 bases from J; bases unmatched to any gene: 2. Per germline, CDR1 MGHRA and CDR2 YSYEKL. Repertoires were generated with immunoSEQ multiplex PCR, while TCRdb's copy carries only in-frame clones and drops some. The table shows 2 million to 2.5 million clones, with 85% to 95% occurring only once. The sequenced sample was naive CD4+ T cells from PBMCs. As to subset: CD45RA+ positively selected. This chain connects TRBV4-1 to TRBJ2-1; 14 bases are shared with TRBD2. This receptor was taken from a man aged 18 to 30 in good health. Some clones in this sample may be carry-over from other donors' samples. The CDR3 loop reads CASSRGLAGGNEQFF. Written as DNA, the CDR3 is TGCGCCAGCAGCCGAGGACTAGCGGGAGGCAATGAGCAGTTCTTC.